This passage covers 7 T cell receptor beta chains from one sample sequenced in a study of T cell responses to AZD1222 COVID-19 vaccine. Assay used: immunoSEQ multiplex PCR; TCRdb lists only in-frame clones, some missing. This table has fewer than 75,000 clones, around nine tenths appearing once. The sequencing here drew on peripheral blood, taken 28 days after the second dose of the MenACWY control vaccine. All receptors derive from an adult who received the MenACWY meningococcal vaccine as a control.

The gene calls are TRBV18 and TRBJ2-3; D unclear. V shed 4 bases and J shed 4 bases, with 9 bases lying between them. This CDR3 is 13 amino acids long. CDR1 and CDR2 from the germline V gene are KGHSH and LQKENI. CDR3 DNA sequence: TGTGCCAGCTCACTCGCACGAGCAGATACGCAGTATTTT. Its translation is CASSLARADTQYF.

This clone was observed once. The chain couples TRBV18 to TRBJ2-1, with unresolved D. The CDR3 extends over 13 amino acids. Per germline, CDR1 KGHSH and CDR2 LQKENI. Trimming took off 3 bases at V and 4 bases at J, with 7 bases between the two ends. The CDR3 sequence: CASSPLPYNEQFF. CDR3 nucleotides: TGTGCCAGCTCACCTCTCCCGTACAATGAGCAGTTCTTC.

The chain uses TRBV9 and TRBJ1-1; no definite D call. This CDR3 comprises 13 residues. The ends were cut back, 4 bases at V and 10 bases at J, with 17 bases in the middle. Germline CDR1 SGDLS, CDR2 YYNGEE. The CDR3 spells CASSSHGGYPAFF. CDR3 DNA: TGTGCCAGCAGCTCACACGGTGGGTATCCAGCTTTCTTT.

The rearrangement links TRBV7-9 to TRBJ2-7; D ambiguous. The CDR3 contains 11 residues. The ends were cut back, 1 base at V and 7 bases at J, with 5 bases in the middle. Per germline, CDR1 SEHNR and CDR2 FQNEAQ (reference sequence). This CDR3 reads CASSLGPEQYF. CDR3 DNA sequence: TGTGCCAGCAGCTTAGGACCGGAGCAGTACTTC. The entire variable domain, with the rest obtained from reference TRBV7-9 and TRBJ2-7, is as follows: DTGVSQNPRHKITKRGQNVTFRCDPISEHNRLYWYRQTLGQGPEFLTYFQNEAQLEKSRLLSDRFSAERPKGSFSTLEIQRTEQGDSAMYLCASSLGPEQYFGPGTRLTVT.

In its sample, this clone was seen once. This chain joins TRBV5-1 and TRBJ1-1; 7 bases are shared with TRBD1. The CDR3 is 15 amino acids. The germline gives CDR1 SGHRS, CDR2 YFSETQ. The V and J ends lost 3 bases and 2 bases, in that order; junction bases with no gene match: 7. The CDR3 protein is CASSSAGGTNTEAFF. In DNA form, the CDR3 reads TGCGCCAGCAGCTCCGCAGGGGGGACTAACACTGAAGCTTTCTTT.

DNA for the CDR3: TGTGCCAGCAGTTACTCGACAGGTTACAATGAGCAGTTCTTC. Amino acids: CASSYSTGYNEQFF. The chain uses TRBV6-6 and TRBJ2-1, with D perhaps TRBD1 (6 bases). The CDR3 contains 14 residues. Germline V gives CDR1 MNHNY, CDR2 SVGAGI (reference sequence). V lost 0 bases, J lost 4 bases, and 7 bases lay in between.

This chain joins TRBV30 and TRBJ1-5; a possible D gene is TRBD1 (6 bases). V was trimmed by 1 base and J by 5 bases, leaving 9 bases between them. The CDR3 is 13 residues long. From germline, CDR1 is GTSNPN and CDR2 SVGIG (reference sequence). The CDR3 bases are TGTGCCTGGAGTGCAGGGGTAGATCAGCCCCAGCATTTT. It codes for CAWSAGVDQPQHF.